The 19 T cell receptor beta chains in this list originate from one sample, sequenced in a study of T-cell memory formation after mild COVID-19. One entry per CDR3 protein results from TCRdb running MiXCR on the 5' RACE reads. This sample has about 350,000 distinct CDR3 sequences, with 25% to 30% found just once. Sequencing was performed on PBMCs or a T cell subset sorted from them (not recorded which). These receptors were obtained from an adult woman who had mild COVID-19 (a few samples of this study predate the infection). Cell type and time point are not known.

This clonotype was seen only a few times. This chain links TRBV11-3 with TRBJ1-1; D gene unclear. V was shortened by 5 bases and J by 5 bases, with 18 bases between the two germline ends. Germline V gene sequence: CDR1 SGHNT, CDR2 YENEEA. This CDR3 is built from 15 residues. CDR3 coding DNA: TGTGCCAGCAGCACGGCACGGCCGACGAGGACTGAAGCTTTCTTT. It yields the protein CASSTARPTRTEAFF.

This rearrangement joins TRBV10-3 to TRBJ2-7; D not certain. The CDR3 is 13 residues long. Trimming removed 5 bases at V and 2 bases at J, with 10 bases between. Germline assignment: CDR1 ENHRY and CDR2 SYGVKD. CDR3 protein: CAISLDPAYEQYF. CDR3 nucleotides: TGTGCCATCAGTTTAGACCCTGCCTACGAGCAGTACTTC.

Regarding this clonotype: Compared with germline, one end of the junction differs, possibly owing to a read error. The rearrangement joins TRBV20-1 to TRBJ2-7, with TRBD1 as a possible D gene (7 bases). Germline-derived CDR1 and CDR2 are DFQATT and SNEGSKA (reference sequence). The CDR3 is 12 residues long. CDR3 in DNA: TGCAGTGCAGGAGGGGGCTCCGACGAGCAGTACTTC. It is translated as CSAGGGSDEQYF.

This clonotype was counted at least ten times. The J gene is TRBJ2-1, the V gene TRBV24-1; D not certain. Germline CDR1 is KGHDR and CDR2 is SFDVKD. CDR3 length: 12 residues. The V and J ends lost 3 bases and 6 bases respectively, with 5 bases between them. CDR3 DNA sequence: TGTGCCACCAGTGATCTCCTCAATGAGCAGTTCTTC. This sequence encodes CATSDLLNEQFF.

The chain uses TRBV7-2 and TRBJ2-7; tentatively, D is TRBD2 (6 bases). The germline CDR1 and CDR2 sequences are SGHTA and FQGNSA. The CDR3 covers 15 residues. V was cut by 1 base and J by 4 bases, with 14 bases left in between. CDR3: CASSLEVSGPYEQYF. The CDR3 DNA is TGTGCCAGCAGCTTAGAGGTTAGCGGCCCTTACGAGCAGTACTTC.

The chain carries TRBV12-3 or TRBV12-4 and TRBJ1-1; tentatively, D is TRBD1 (5 bases). The CDR3 is made up of 13 amino acids. The V gene lost 7 bases and the J gene lost 5 bases, with 14 bases spanning the gap. CDR3 protein: CASTKTGGTEAFF. Written as DNA, the CDR3 is TGTGCCAGCACCAAAACTGGGGGGACTGAAGCTTTCTTT.

This rearrangement joins TRBV6-1 to TRBJ2-4, with no clear D. This CDR3 is 14 amino acids long. V lost 7 bases and J lost 2, with 12 bases in between. Germline-derived CDR1 and CDR2 are MNHNS and SASEGT. CDR3 sequence reads: CASTQRGTKNIQYF. The CDR3 nucleotides are TGTGCCAGCACCCAGCGAGGAACCAAAAACATTCAGTACTTC.

This clonotype was seen a handful of times. The J gene is TRBJ2-7, the V gene TRBV18; D gene uncertain. V gave up 0 bases and J gave up 7 bases, with 13 bases separating them. CDR1 is KGHSH and CDR2 is LQKENI in the germline V gene. The CDR3 is made up of 14 amino acids. The CDR3 sequence is CASSPPGYSGEQYF. The CDR3 nucleotides are TGTGCCAGCTCACCACCGGGATATTCTGGGGAGCAGTACTTC.

This clonotype has just a few counts. This sequence joins TRBV7-2 and TRBJ2-7; D call uncertain. Deletions cut 1 base from V and 13 bases from J, with 11 bases between. The CDR3 is 11 residues long. Looked up from germline, CDR1 is SGHTA and CDR2 is FQGNSA. Here the CDR3 DNA reads TGTGCCAGCAGCTTAGGACGGCTGTACTACTTC. It encodes CASSLGRLYYF.

V is TRBV30 and J is TRBJ1-1, with a tentative D call TRBD1 (5 bases). The V gene's germline CDR1 is GTSNPN and CDR2 SVGIG (reference sequence). Trimming left V 2 bases short and J 5 bases short, with 12 bases between. This CDR3 region has 13 residues. As DNA, the CDR3 is TGTGCCTGGAGTCCCCAATGGGGGACTGAAGCTTTCTTT. Protein product: CAWSPQWGTEAFF.

This clonotype was seen many times. The V call is TRBV11-2, the J call TRBJ2-5; D is perhaps TRBD1 (6 bases). The CDR3 consists of 13 residues. The V and J ends lost 5 bases and 5 bases respectively, with 12 bases between them. The germline V gene encodes CDR1 SGHAT and CDR2 FQNNGV. Here the CDR3 reads CASSRQVEETQYF. As DNA, the CDR3 is TGTGCCAGCAGCAGACAGGTCGAGGAGACCCAGTACTTC.

This sequence joins TRBV7-9 and TRBJ2-5, with TRBD2 as a possible D gene (5 bases). Germline V gene data show CDR1 as SEHNR and CDR2 as FQNEAQ (reference sequence). Between the trimmed V and J ends, which lost 8 bases and 6 bases, there was a span of 13 bases. There are 12 residues in the CDR3. CDR3 protein: CASEVAGKTQYF. CDR3 sequence (DNA): TGTGCCAGCGAAGTAGCCGGGAAGACCCAGTACTTC.

The chain joins TRBV5-4 to TRBJ2-3, with D perhaps matching TRBD2 (6 bases). CDR1 SGHNT and CDR2 YYREEE come from the germline V gene (reference sequence). With 6 bases removed from V and 1 base from J, the gap between germline ends came to 12 bases. The CDR3 loop spans 14 amino acids. CDR3 sequence: CASTRRDRTDTQYF. The CDR3 DNA reads as TGTGCCAGCACAAGGAGGGACCGCACAGATACGCAGTATTTT.

This clonotype was found many times. The rearrangement uses TRBV27 and TRBJ2-3; TRBD2 is a possible D gene (6 bases). The CDR3 is made up of 14 amino acids. The ends were cut back, 2 bases at V and 5 bases at J, with 11 bases in the middle. Germline loops: CDR1 MNHEY, CDR2 SMNVEV (reference sequence). The DNA of the CDR3 is TGTGCCAGCAGTTTAACGGGAGTGTTAGATACGCAGTATTTT. Translation gives CASSLTGVLDTQYF.

There are many counts of this clonotype. The chain uses TRBV5-1 and TRBJ2-7; the match to TRBD1 covers 8 bases. From germline, CDR1 is SGHRS and CDR2 YFSETQ. V was pared by 4 bases and J by 5 bases, with 8 bases of the junction left unmatched. CDR3 length: 14 residues. The CDR3 DNA sequence: TGCGCCAGCAGCCTCGGACAGGGAGCTAACGAGCAGTACTTC. It codes for CASSLGQGANEQYF.

This chain uses TRBV14 with TRBJ1-2; D is unresolved. The CDR3 contains 17 residues. From germline, CDR1 is SGHDN and CDR2 FVKESK. Trimming left V 4 bases short and J 5 bases short, with 23 bases between. The CDR3 bases are TGTGCCAGCAGCCCCCCCGGAGTTACGGAGAAAAATTATGGCTACACCTTC. Amino acid sequence: CASSPPGVTEKNYGYTF. Filled out from reference TRBV14 and TRBJ1-2, the complete variable domain reads EAGVTQFPSHSVIEKGQTVTLRCDPISGHDNLYWYRRVMGKEIKFLLHFVKESKQDESGMPNNRFLAERTGGTYSTLKVQPAELEDSGVYFCASSPPGVTEKNYGYTFGSGTRLTVV.

This clonotype was seen only a few times. V and J are TRBV7-8 and TRBJ2-3; a weak D match, TRBD1 (5 bases). The length of the CDR3 is 15 residues. Trimming removed 3 bases from V and 0 bases from J, with 10 bases in between. CDR1 and CDR2 (germline): SGHVS, FQNEAQ. CDR3 in DNA: TGTGCCAGCAGCTTGTCAGGGTATAGCACAGATACGCAGTATTTT. Translation: CASSLSGYSTDTQYF.

This chain joins TRBV2 and TRBJ2-7; TRBD1 aligns across 7 bases. Germline loops: CDR1 SNHLY, CDR2 FYNNEI. V lost 3 bases to trimming and J lost 7 bases; unmatched junction nucleotides: 9. The CDR3 sequence is 14 residues long. The CDR3 loop is CASSDFSGQEEQYF. In DNA, the CDR3 is TGTGCCAGCAGTGATTTCTCAGGACAGGAGGAGCAGTACTTC. The variable domain in full, with the rest retrieved from reference TRBV2 and TRBJ2-7, is EPEVTQTPSHQVTQMGQEVILRCVPISNHLYFYWYRQILGQKVEFLVSFYNNEISEKSEIFDDQFSVERPDGSNFTLKIRSTKLEDSAMYFCASSDFSGQEEQYFGPGTRLTVT.

This clonotype was observed a few times. CDR3 DNA: TGTGCCAGCAGTTTAACGCGAGGCTATGGCTACACCTTC. Translating it yields CASSLTRGYGYTF. The V gene is TRBV12-3 or TRBV12-4, the J gene TRBJ1-2, with D unresolved. The CDR3 covers 13 residues. V was pared by 2 bases and J by 4 bases, with 8 bases between.